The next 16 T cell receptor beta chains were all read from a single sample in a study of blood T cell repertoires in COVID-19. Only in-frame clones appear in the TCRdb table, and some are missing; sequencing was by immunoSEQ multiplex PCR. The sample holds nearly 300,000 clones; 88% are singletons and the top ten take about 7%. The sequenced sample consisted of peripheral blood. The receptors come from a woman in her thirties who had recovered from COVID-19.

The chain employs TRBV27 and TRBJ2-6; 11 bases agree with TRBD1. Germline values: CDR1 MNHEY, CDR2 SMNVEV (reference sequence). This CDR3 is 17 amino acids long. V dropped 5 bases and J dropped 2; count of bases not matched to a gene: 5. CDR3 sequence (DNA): TGTGCCAGCAGTGGAGGGACAGGGGGTACTGGGGCCAACGTCCTGACTTTC. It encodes CASSGGTGGTGANVLTF.

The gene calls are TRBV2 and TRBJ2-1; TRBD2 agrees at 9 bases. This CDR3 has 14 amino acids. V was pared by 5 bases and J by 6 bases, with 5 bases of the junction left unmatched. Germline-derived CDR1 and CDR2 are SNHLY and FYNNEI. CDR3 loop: CASSRGGASNEQFF. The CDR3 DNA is TGTGCCAGCAGTCGCGGGGGGGCCTCCAATGAGCAGTTCTTC. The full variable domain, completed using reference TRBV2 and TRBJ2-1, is EPEVTQTPSHQVTQMGQEVILRCVPISNHLYFYWYRQILGQKVEFLVSFYNNEISEKSEIFDDQFSVERPDGSNFTLKIRSTKLEDSAMYFCASSRGGASNEQFFGPGTRLTVL.

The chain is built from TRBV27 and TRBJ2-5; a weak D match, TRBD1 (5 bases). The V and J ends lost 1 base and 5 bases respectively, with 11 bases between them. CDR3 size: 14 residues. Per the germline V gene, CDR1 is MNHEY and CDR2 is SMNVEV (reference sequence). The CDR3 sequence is CASSLWQGDETQYF. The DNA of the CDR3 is TGTGCCAGCAGTTTATGGCAGGGTGACGAGACCCAGTACTTC.

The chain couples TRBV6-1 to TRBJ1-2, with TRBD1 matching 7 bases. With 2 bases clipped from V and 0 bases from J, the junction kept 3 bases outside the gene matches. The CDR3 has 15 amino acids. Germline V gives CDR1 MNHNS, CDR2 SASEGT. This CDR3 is CASSESGTANYGYTF. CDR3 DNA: TGTGCCAGCAGTGAATCCGGGACAGCTAACTATGGCTACACCTTC.

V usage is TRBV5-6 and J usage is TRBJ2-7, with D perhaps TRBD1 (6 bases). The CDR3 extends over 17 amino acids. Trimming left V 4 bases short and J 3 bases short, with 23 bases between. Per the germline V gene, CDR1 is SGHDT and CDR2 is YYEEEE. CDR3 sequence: CASSVVPLGDTIYEQYF. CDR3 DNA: TGTGCCAGCAGCGTGGTCCCACTCGGGGACACCATCTACGAGCAGTACTTC.

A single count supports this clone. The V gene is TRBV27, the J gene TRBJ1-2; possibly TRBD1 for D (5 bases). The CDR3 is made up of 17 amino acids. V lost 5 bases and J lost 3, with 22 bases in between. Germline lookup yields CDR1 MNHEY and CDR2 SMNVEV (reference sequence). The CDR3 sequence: CASSTLSASPGDYGYTF. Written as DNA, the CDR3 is TGTGCCAGCAGTACCCTAAGTGCGAGTCCGGGGGACTATGGCTACACCTTC.

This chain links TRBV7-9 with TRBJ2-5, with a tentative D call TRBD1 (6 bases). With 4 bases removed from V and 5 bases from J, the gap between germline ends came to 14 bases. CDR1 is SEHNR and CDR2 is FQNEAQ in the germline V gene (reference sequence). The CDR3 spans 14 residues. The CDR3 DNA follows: TGTGCCAGCAGCTCATCAGGGGTCCGGGAGACCCAGTACTTC. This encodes CASSSSGVRETQYF.

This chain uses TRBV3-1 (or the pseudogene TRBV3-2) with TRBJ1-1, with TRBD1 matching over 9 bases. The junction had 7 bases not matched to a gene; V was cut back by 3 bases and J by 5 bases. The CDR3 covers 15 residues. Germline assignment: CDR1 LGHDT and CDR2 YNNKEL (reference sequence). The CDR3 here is CASSQGDRAVTEAFF. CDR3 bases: TGTGCCAGCAGCCAGGGGGACAGGGCGGTAACTGAAGCTTTCTTT.

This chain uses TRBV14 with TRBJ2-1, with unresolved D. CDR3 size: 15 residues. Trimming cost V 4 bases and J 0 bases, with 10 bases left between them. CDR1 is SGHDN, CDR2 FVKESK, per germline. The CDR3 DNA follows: TGTGCCAGCAGCCTCGTGGGCGTCTCCTACAATGAGCAGTTCTTC. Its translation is CASSLVGVSYNEQFF.

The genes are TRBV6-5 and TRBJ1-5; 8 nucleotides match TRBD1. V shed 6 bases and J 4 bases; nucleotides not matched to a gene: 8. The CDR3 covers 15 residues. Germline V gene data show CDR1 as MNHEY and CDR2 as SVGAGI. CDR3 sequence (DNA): TGTGCCAGCAGAATTACAGGGGGGTGGAATCAGCCCCAGCATTTT. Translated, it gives CASRITGGWNQPQHF.

In DNA form, the CDR3 reads TGTGCCAGCAGCCCTAGGTCCGCCAGTACAAACGAGCAGTACTTC. Encoded protein: CASSPRSASTNEQYF. The V and J genes are TRBV9 and TRBJ2-7; D is unclear. This CDR3 has 15 residues. Germline CDR1 reads SGDLS; CDR2 reads YYNGEE. The V end was cut by 4 bases, the J end by 5 bases, with 19 bases between.

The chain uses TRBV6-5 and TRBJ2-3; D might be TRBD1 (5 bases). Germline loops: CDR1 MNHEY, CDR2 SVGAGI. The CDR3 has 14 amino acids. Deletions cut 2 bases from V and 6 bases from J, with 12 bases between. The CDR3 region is CASSYPIRADTQYF. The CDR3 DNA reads TGTGCCAGCAGTTACCCCATCAGGGCTGATACGCAGTATTTT.

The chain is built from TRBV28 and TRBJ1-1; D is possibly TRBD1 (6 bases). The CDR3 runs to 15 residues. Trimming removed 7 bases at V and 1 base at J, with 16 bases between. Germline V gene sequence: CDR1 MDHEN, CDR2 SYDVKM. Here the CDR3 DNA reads TGTGCCAGCACCCAGCCTAGGGGGGGGAACACTGAAGCTTTCTTT. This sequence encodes CASTQPRGGNTEAFF.

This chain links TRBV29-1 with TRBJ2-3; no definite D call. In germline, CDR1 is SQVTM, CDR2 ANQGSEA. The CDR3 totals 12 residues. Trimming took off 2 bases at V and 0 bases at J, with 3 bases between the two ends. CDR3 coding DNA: TGCAGCGTTGAAACTAGCACAGATACGCAGTATTTT. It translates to CSVETSTDTQYF.

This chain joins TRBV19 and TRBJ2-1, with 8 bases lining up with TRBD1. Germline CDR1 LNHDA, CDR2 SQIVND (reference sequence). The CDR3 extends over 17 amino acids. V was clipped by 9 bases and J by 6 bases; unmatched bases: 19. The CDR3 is CASKKLPTGGQANEQFF. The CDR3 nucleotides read TGTGCCAGCAAGAAACTCCCAACAGGGGGTCAGGCCAATGAGCAGTTCTTC.

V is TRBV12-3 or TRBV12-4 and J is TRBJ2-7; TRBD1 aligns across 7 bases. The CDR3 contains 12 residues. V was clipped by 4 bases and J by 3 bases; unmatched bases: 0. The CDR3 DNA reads TGTGCCAGCAGTTCAGGGGGCTACGAGCAGTACTTC. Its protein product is CASSSGGYEQYF.